This TCR beta chain is from a study of OX40 agonist ivuxolimab in advanced cancers. Turning to the overall study: Ivuxolimab, which targeted the costimulatory receptor OX40 (CD134), was an agonistic, fully human IgG2 monoclonal antibody. Intravenous ivuxolimab was administered to patients every 2 weeks at six dose levels: 0.01, 0.1, 0.3, 1.5, 3 and 10 mg/kg. Of the 50 to 55 patients in dose escalation, 19 had hepatocellular carcinoma, some 15 had melanoma, 9 had renal cell carcinoma and 9 had head and neck cancer. The dose-escalation cohort was around 83% male with a mean age of about 58 years, ranging from 23 to 79. Prior anti-PD-1, anti-PD-L1 or anti-CTLA-4 therapy was permitted, and 40% to 50% of dose-escalation patients had received checkpoint inhibitors. Partial responses were achieved by three dose-escalation patients, of whom one had hepatocellular carcinoma and two had cutaneous melanoma. The purpose of peripheral TCRbeta sequencing was to test whether ivuxolimab changed TCR sequence diversity and led to clonal T-cell expansion. The paper describes the monotherapy dose-escalation part (N of about 50 patients) of the phase I trial of ivuxolimab. General conclusions and limits of the study: Low levels of normalized T-cell clonal expansion were also seen in some patients who did not respond. At doses of 0.1 to 3.0 mg/kg, clonal expansion of both CD4+ and CD8+ T cells in blood was seen between baseline and week 6. After ivuxolimab, expanded clones were on average more numerous among CD8+ T cells than among CD4+ T cells. Which antigens the clonally expanded peripheral T cells were specific for was not determined. Partial responders in the 0.1-3.0 mg/kg groups had among the lowest normalized peripheral clonal expansion, especially among CD8+ T cells.

Patients with a history of autoimmune disease or receiving systemic immunosuppression were excluded from the trial. Peripheral blood for TCR sequencing was collected from all dose cohorts at baseline, on cycle 4 day 1, and on cycle 7 day 1. Samples were obtained from an open-label, multicenter, first-in-human phase I dose-escalation trial of ivuxolimab. The trial enrolled adults with locally advanced or metastatic head and neck squamous cell, hepatocellular, melanoma or renal cell carcinoma. Before TCR sequencing, CD4+ and CD8+ T cells were separately sorted from peripheral blood. Turning to this clone: The antigen this receptor binds is unknown. Base qualities are not at hand, and no much larger clone is one base apart.

To sequence the TCRbeta CDR3 region, genomic DNA was isolated from the sorted cells. TCRbeta CDR3 regions were sequenced using the immunoSEQ Assay. What TCRdb holds here is the immuneACCESS table cut down to in-frame rearrangements. Part of the clones is not present; checked against another copy, under half of the missing clones reflect an unresolved V gene, and the others are unexplained. The sample yields fewer than 75,000 clones; roughly 87% were counted once. The ten largest clones represent over 2.5% of the sample. The sequence came from an adult with an advanced solid tumor such as melanoma, head and neck, liver or kidney cancer. The sample in question was CD4+ or CD8+ T cells sorted from blood, obtained in a trial of the OX40 agonist ivuxolimab.

The DNA is as follows: TGTGCCAGCAGTTACTCGACACTTACCTACGAGCAGTACTTC. Protein translation: CASSYSTLTYEQYF. The rearrangement combines TRBV6-5 with TRBJ2-7, with an unclear D gene assignment. The germline V gene sets CDR1 to MNHEY and CDR2 to SVGAGI. V gives up 0 bases and J gives up 2 bases, and the segment between their germline ends measures 8 bases. CDR3 length: 14 amino acids, cysteine to phenylalanine. Of all the DNA, just the CDR3 is kept, 42 bases in frame from base 1.